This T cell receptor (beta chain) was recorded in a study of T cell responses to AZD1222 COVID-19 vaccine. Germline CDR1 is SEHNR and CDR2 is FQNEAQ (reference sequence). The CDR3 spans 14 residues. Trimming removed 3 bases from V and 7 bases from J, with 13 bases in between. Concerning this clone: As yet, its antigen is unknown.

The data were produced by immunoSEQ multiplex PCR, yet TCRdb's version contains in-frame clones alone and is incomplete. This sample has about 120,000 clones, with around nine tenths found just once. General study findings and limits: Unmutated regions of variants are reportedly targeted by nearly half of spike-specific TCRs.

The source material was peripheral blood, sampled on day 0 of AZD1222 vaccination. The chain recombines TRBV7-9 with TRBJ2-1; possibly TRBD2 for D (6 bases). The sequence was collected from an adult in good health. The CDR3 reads CASSFAGSENEQFF. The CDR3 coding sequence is TGTGCCAGCAGCTTTGCCGGGAGCGAAAATGAGCAGTTCTTC.